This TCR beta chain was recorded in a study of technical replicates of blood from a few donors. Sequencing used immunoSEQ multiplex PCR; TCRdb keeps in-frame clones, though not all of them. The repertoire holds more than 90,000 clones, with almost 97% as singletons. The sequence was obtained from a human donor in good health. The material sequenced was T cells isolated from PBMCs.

The CDR3 nucleotides are TGTGCCAGTAGTACCTCAGGTCCCCTCACAGATACGCAGTATTTT. Its translation: CASSTSGPLTDTQYF. The chain links TRBV19 to TRBJ2-3; D not certain. V dropped 4 bases and J dropped 2 bases, with 13 bases sitting between them. The CDR3 consists of 15 residues. Per germline, CDR1 LNHDA and CDR2 SQIVND (reference sequence).